A selection of T cell receptor beta chains follows, all from one sample in a study of regulatory and conventional T cells in RAG deficiency. Sequenced by immunoSEQ multiplex PCR; TCRdb stores in-frame clones only, minus some. Seen here are fewer than 40,000 clones, roughly 96% observed once, and the top ten hold roughly 0.35%. These data also formed part of another study, on regulatory T cells.

The sequenced sample consisted of CD25- CD4+ T cells sorted from blood. The source is a human donor in good health. The CDR3 runs from the conserved cysteine through the conserved F or W. Each record gives: V gene, D gene, J gene, clone size, CDR3 DNA, CDR3 protein. D genes are given only for firm matches. Part of the rows lack a size; the others show once, few, many or a class for expanded clones.

TRBV21-1	.	TRBJ2-7	.	TGTGCCAGCAGCAAAGTGAGGCGGGGCGCCCGTTACGAGCAGTACTTC	CASSKVRRGARYEQYF
TRBV7-2	TRBD2	TRBJ2-3	.	TGTGCCAGCAGCTTAGCGCCTGCGGGAGGGAGGGATACGCAGTATTTT	CASSLAPAGGRDTQYF
TRBV11-2	.	TRBJ1-5	.	TGTGCCAGCAGCTCCGGGGAAATGAGCAATCAGCCCCAGCATTTT	CASSSGEMSNQPQHF
TRBV4-1	.	TRBJ1-1	once	TGCGCCAGCAGCCAAGGGAGGTCCGGGTCCACTGAAGCTTTCTTT	CASSQGRSGSTEAFF
TRBV5-4	.	TRBJ2-1	.	TGTGCCAGCAGCTTGGTGACACAGAATGAGCAGTTCTTC	CASSLVTQNEQFF
TRBV7-9	TRBD2	TRBJ2-3	.	TGTGCCAGCAGCCCGTCCGGGACTAGCGGGGGGCTTAGCACAGATACGCAGTATTTT	CASSPSGTSGGLSTDTQYF
TRBV28	.	TRBJ2-5	.	TGTGCCAGCCATGAAACGAGGGAGCTGTGGGGAACCCAGTACTTC	CASHETRELWGTQYF
TRBV7-8	.	TRBJ2-7	.	TGTGCCAGCAGCTTAGTTCCCGCGGGGATAACAGAGCAGTACTTC	CASSLVPAGITEQYF
TRBV5-1	TRBD1	TRBJ1-6	.	TGCGCCAGCAGCCCAATGACAGGGGGTACCTTCACCCTCCACTTT	CASSPMTGGTFTLHF
TRBV7-9	.	TRBJ2-5	.	TGTGCCAGCAGCCGTGGGACTTTAGTGATGGAGACCCAGTACTTC	CASSRGTLVMETQYF
TRBV27	TRBD2	TRBJ2-3	.	TGTGCCAGCAGTCTGCGCCTACTAGCGGGGGCAGATACGCAGTATTTT	CASSLRLLAGADTQYF
TRBV4-3	.	TRBJ2-2	.	TGCGCCAGCAGCCAAGATTACAGACCGAACACCGGGGAGCTGTTTTTT	CASSQDYRPNTGELFF
TRBV21-1	.	TRBJ1-4	.	TGTGCCAGCAGCCTCGGAGGAGACAGGGCCACTAATGAAAAACTGTTTTTT	CASSLGGDRATNEKLFF